Listed below are T cell receptor beta chains from one sample, sequenced in a study of radiotherapy plus CTLA-4 blockade in lung cancer. This table comes from immunoSEQ multiplex PCR, and its TCRdb copy is limited to in-frame clones, with some not included. The sample has around 56,000 clones, over 75% seen once. The sequencing used peripheral blood, collected from a patient treated with radiotherapy plus ipilimumab. The source of these receptors is a human donor with non-small cell lung cancer who had a complete response to radiotherapy plus ipilimumab. The CDR3 runs from the conserved cysteine through the conserved F or W. D genes are given only for firm matches. Part of the rows lack a size; the others show once, few, many or a class for expanded clones.

size,J,V,D,CDR3,DNA
.,TRBJ2-5,TRBV2,TRBD2,CASSVHRSSGSGPETQYF,TGTGCCAGCAGTGTTCACAGGTCTAGCGGGAGCGGACCAGAGACCCAGTACTTC
.,TRBJ2-2,TRBV6-5,.,CASSPGQGNTGELFF,TGTGCCAGCAGTCCCGGCCAGGGGAATACCGGGGAGCTGTTTTTT
.,TRBJ2-5,TRBV6-6,.,CASSYSLEKETQYF,TGTGCCAGCAGTTACTCGTTGGAGAAGGAGACCCAGTACTTC
.,TRBJ2-7,TRBV19,TRBD1,CASSVGTGPYEQYF,TGTGCCAGTAGTGTCGGGACAGGGCCATACGAGCAGTACTTC
few,TRBJ1-3,TRBV9,.,CASTEGTGNTIYF,TGTGCCAGCACGGAGGGGACTGGAAACACCATATATTTT
.,TRBJ2-3,TRBV9,.,CASSPFTDTQYF,TGTGCCAGCAGCCCCTTCACAGATACGCAGTATTTT
.,TRBJ2-5,TRBV14,TRBD1,CASSQVGQGLETQYF,TGTGCCAGCAGCCAAGTTGGACAGGGACTAGAGACCCAGTACTTC
.,TRBJ1-2,TRBV13,.,CASSLVSGGGYTF,TGTGCCAGCAGCTTAGTCAGTGGGGGCGGCTACACCTTC
.,TRBJ2-1,TRBV7-2,TRBD2,CASSLAGLNSYNEQFF,TGTGCCAGCAGCCTAGCGGGACTTAATTCCTACAATGAGCAGTTCTTC
.,TRBJ1-2,TRBV6-1,TRBD1,CASSEVRGVNYGYTF,TGTGCCAGCAGTGAAGTCAGGGGGGTAAACTATGGCTACACCTTC
once,TRBJ1-2,TRBV7-9,.,CASSLAGGTGYGYTF,TGTGCCAGCAGCTTAGCGGGGGGAACCGGCTATGGCTACACCTTC
.,TRBJ2-6,TRBV11-2,.,CASSLDLGSGANVLTF,TGTGCCAGCAGCTTAGATCTAGGTTCCGGGGCCAACGTCCTGACTTTC
.,TRBJ1-1,TRBV9,.,CASSVAGLNTEAFF,TGTGCCAGCAGCGTAGCGGGTTTGAACACTGAAGCTTTCTTT
.,TRBJ1-4,TRBV7-9,.,CASSLRSSATNEKLFF,TGTGCCAGCAGCTTACGGAGCAGCGCAACTAATGAAAAACTGTTTTTT
.,TRBJ1-2,TRBV7-2,.,CASSIGIQDGYTF,TGTGCCAGCAGCATCGGGATCCAGGATGGCTACACCTTC
.,TRBJ1-1,TRBV4-3,TRBD1,CASSQRGLNTEAFF,TGCGCCAGCAGCCAGAGGGGGCTTAACACTGAAGCTTTCTTT